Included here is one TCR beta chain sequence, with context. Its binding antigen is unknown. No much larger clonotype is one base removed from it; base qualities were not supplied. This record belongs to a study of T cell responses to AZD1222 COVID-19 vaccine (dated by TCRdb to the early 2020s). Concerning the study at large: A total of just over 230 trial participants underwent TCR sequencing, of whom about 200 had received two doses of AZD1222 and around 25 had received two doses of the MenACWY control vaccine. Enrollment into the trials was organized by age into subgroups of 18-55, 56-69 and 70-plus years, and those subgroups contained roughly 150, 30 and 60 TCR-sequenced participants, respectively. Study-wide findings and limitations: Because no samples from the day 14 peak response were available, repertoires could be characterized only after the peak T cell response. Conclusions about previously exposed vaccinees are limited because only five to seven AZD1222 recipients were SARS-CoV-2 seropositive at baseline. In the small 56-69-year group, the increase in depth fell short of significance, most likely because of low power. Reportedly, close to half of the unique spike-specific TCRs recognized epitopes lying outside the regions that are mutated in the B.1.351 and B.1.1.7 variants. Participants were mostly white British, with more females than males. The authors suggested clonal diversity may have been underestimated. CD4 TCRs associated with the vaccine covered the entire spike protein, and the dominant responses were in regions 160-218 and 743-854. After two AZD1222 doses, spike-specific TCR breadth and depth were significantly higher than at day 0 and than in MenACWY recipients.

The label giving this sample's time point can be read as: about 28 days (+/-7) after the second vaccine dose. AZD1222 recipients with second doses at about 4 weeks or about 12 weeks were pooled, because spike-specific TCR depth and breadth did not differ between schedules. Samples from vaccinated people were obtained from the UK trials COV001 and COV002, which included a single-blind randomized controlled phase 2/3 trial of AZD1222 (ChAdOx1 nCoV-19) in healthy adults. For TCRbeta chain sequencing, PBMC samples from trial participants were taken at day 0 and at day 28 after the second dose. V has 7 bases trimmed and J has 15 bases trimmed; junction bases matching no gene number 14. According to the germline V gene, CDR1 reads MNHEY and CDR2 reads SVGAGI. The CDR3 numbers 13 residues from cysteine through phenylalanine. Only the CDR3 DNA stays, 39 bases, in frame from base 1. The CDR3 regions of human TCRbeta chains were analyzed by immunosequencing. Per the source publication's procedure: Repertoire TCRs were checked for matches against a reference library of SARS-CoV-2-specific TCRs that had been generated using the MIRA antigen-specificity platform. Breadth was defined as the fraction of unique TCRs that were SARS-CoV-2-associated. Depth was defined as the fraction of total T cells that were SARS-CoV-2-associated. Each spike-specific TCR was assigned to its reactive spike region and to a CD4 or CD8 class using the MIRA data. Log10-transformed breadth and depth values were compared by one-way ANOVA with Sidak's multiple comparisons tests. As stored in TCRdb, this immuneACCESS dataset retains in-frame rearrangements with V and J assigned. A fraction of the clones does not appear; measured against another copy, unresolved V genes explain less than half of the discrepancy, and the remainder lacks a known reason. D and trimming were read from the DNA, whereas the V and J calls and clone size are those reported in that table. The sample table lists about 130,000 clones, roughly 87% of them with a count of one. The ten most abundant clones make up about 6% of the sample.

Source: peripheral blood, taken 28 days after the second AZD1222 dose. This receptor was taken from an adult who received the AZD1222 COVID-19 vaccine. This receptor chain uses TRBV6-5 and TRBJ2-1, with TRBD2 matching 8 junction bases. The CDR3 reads CASTLTEAGGLFF. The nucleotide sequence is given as TGTGCCAGCACCCTAACAGAGGCGGGAGGTTTGTTCTTC.